This T cell receptor beta chain was recovered during a study of blood T cell repertoires in COVID-19. In the study overall: PBMCs, B-cell-depleted T cells, or T cells were the source of the cDNA or gDNA that made up the material.

The trim removed 4 bases at V and 3 bases at J, leaving 5 bases unmatched. There are 16 residues in the CDR3. Germline CDR1 reads SGHDT; CDR2 reads YYEEEE. Clones were sequenced by immunoSEQ multiplex PCR, and TCRdb holds only the in-frame ones, with some missing. The table shows around 400,000 clones, with approximately 89% occurring only once. The study assigned cohorts using participant-reported clinical history. Recovered participants had two consecutive negative NP/OP PCR tests, healthcare professional clearance, or symptom resolution. J is TRBJ2-4 and V is TRBV5-6; 12 bases are shared with TRBD2. The TCR sequence derives from a woman aged 30 to 39 who had recovered from COVID-19. Sequenced: PBMCs or T cells enriched from blood (not recorded which). The CDR3 loop is CASSVPSGGDKNIQYF. Here the CDR3 DNA reads TGTGCCAGCAGCGTACCTAGCGGGGGGGACAAAAACATTCAGTACTTC.